These 7 T cell receptor beta chains came from one sample sequenced in a study of CD8 T cells in ankylosing spondylitis. Each CDR3 protein gets one entry after TCRdb re-called the 5' RACE reads with MiXCR. Of 50,000 to 70,000 distinct CDR3 sequences in the sample, 6% to 8% were seen once. The sample consisted of synovial fluid, either unsorted or a sorted T cell fraction (not recorded which). Receptor source: a male donor with ankylosing spondylitis.

This clonotype was found many times. This chain's CDR3 is CASSRGDYEQYF. As DNA, the CDR3 is TGTGCCAGTTCAAGGGGGGACTACGAGCAGTACTTC. V usage is TRBV3-1 and J usage is TRBJ2-7, with D perhaps TRBD1 or TRBD2 (6 bases each). The germline gives CDR1 LGHDT, CDR2 YNNKEL (reference sequence). Trimming took off 9 bases at V and 3 bases at J, with 12 bases between the two ends. The CDR3 totals 12 residues.

This sequence joins TRBV3-1 and TRBJ2-3; D gene unclear. Trimming left V 1 base short and J 4 bases short, with 12 bases between. Per the germline V gene, CDR1 is LGHDT and CDR2 is YNNKEL (reference sequence). The length of the CDR3 is 15 residues. The CDR3 reads CASSQGPAAADTQYF. The CDR3 nucleotides are TGTGCCAGCAGCCAAGGTCCGGCGGCGGCAGATACGCAGTATTTT.

Comment on this clonotype: One end of the junction varies from germline; a read error may be responsible. The chain joins TRBV3-1 to TRBJ2-2; possibly TRBD2 for D (6 bases). Germline loops: CDR1 LGHDT, CDR2 YNNKEL (reference sequence). The CDR3 loop spans 17 amino acids. CDR3 in DNA: TGTGCCAGCAGCCAAGCCCCGGCCCTGCGGGGCACCGGGGAGCTGATTTTT. It yields the protein CASSQAPALRGTGELIF.

This clonotype has a count of ten or more. The rearrangement links TRBV7-2 to TRBJ1-2; no firm D call. Per germline, CDR1 SGHTA and CDR2 FQGNSA. This CDR3 has 13 amino acids. V was clipped by 1 base and J by 6 bases, with 9 bases between them. The CDR3 coding sequence is TGTGCCAGCAGCTTAGGGCCCGAAAATGGCTACACCTTC. It translates to CASSLGPENGYTF.

This clonotype was counted only a few times. The chain employs TRBV4-2 and TRBJ2-7, with 14 bases fitting TRBD2. Germline CDR1 reads LGHNA; CDR2 reads YNFKEQ. The CDR3 is 16 amino acids. Germline trimming cut 4 bases from V and 3 bases from J; bases unmatched to any gene: 5. As DNA, the CDR3 is TGTGCCAGCAGCCCCACAGGGACTAGCGGGAGCTACGAGCAGTACTTC. Translating gives CASSPTGTSGSYEQYF.

This clonotype has ten or more counts. The rearrangement joins TRBV5-6 to TRBJ1-6; D gene unclear. The length of the CDR3 is 14 residues. The V gene lost 1 base and the J gene lost 7 bases, with 9 bases spanning the gap. The V gene's germline CDR1 is SGHDT and CDR2 YYEEEE. CDR3 nucleotide sequence: TGTGCCAGCAGCTTGCCGCGCGGAAATTCACCCCTCCACTTT. Translated: CASSLPRGNSPLHF.

This sequence joins TRBV6-1 and TRBJ2-1, with TRBD2 matching 9 bases. Germline CDR1 and CDR2: MNHNS and SASEGT. V was clipped by 10 bases and J by 8 bases; unmatched bases: 15. The CDR3 sequence is 15 residues long. CDR3 protein: CATHVYAGGWDEQFF. CDR3 DNA sequence: TGTGCCACCCACGTTTACGCGGGAGGGTGGGATGAGCAGTTCTTC.